The present T cell receptor beta chain was sequenced within a study of T cell responses to AZD1222 COVID-19 vaccine. At the level of the study: Both about-4-week and about-12-week second-dose recipients were combined. General study results and limits: A reported finding is that nearly half of spike-specific TCRs target unmutated variant regions. Most donors were white British and more were female, and clonal diversity was possibly underestimated.

The CDR3 is made up of 14 amino acids. Germline V gene data show CDR1 as SGHDT and CDR2 as YYEEEE. V was pared by 4 bases and J by 6 bases, with 6 bases of the junction left unmatched. The assay was immunoSEQ multiplex PCR, and TCRdb's table has in-frame clones only and misses some. The table lists approximately 120,000 clones, about 92% of them singletons. A remark on this clone: Its specificity is unknown.

This chain connects TRBV5-6 to TRBJ2-7, with TRBD2 matching 11 bases. The sequence was collected from an adult in good health. Source: peripheral blood, taken on day 0 of AZD1222 vaccination. Written as DNA, the CDR3 is TGTGCCAGCAGCCTAGCGGGAGGTAGTTTCGAGCAGTACTTC. Its translation: CASSLAGGSFEQYF.